The 14 T cell receptor beta chains in this list originate from one sample, sequenced in a study of T-cell reconstitution after alpha-beta-depleted transplantation in children. Unique molecular identifiers were built into the TCRbeta library. TCRdb re-called the PCR reads through MiXCR, storing one row per CDR3 protein. The sample consists of 800,000 to 1,000,000 distinct CDR3 sequences, under 30% of them appearing once. This specimen was PBMCs, mostly from graft donor cells, taken 360 days after TCRalphabeta/CD19-depleted stem cell transplant. The source of these receptors is a boy under three years old who had a stem cell transplant for SCID, so the T cells may come from the graft donor.

The table lists this clonotype with a few counts. The chain recombines TRBV15 with TRBJ2-7, with 9 positions matching TRBD1. V lost 0 bases to trimming and J lost 6 bases; unmatched junction nucleotides: 12. Germline V gene lookup returns CDR1 LNHNV and CDR2 YYDKDF (reference sequence). CDR3 length: 17 residues. The CDR3 protein is CATSREAGWDRVSEQYF. The CDR3 bases are TGTGCCACCAGCAGAGAGGCGGGTTGGGACAGGGTGTCCGAGCAGTACTTC.

This clonotype was detected a few times. V gene TRBV25-1 combines with J gene TRBJ2-1, with 10 bases identical to TRBD2. CDR3 length: 16 residues. The V gene end was trimmed by 7 bases and the J gene end by 6 bases; junction bases not matched to a gene: 12. The germline CDR1 and CDR2 sequences are MGHDK and SYGVNS. The CDR3 DNA follows: TGTGCCAGCACCCGAATAGGAGCGGGGGGGCCCAATGAGCAGTTCTTC. Translating it yields CASTRIGAGGPNEQFF.

This sequence joins TRBV4-2 and TRBJ1-4; D might be TRBD1 (5 bases). The CDR3 is 18 residues long. The V gene lost 0 bases and the J gene lost 7 bases, with 21 bases spanning the gap. The germline gives CDR1 LGHNA, CDR2 YNFKEQ. CDR3 protein: CASSQDQDTTSTSEKLFF. CDR3 nucleotides: TGTGCCAGCAGCCAAGATCAGGACACGACCTCTACAAGTGAAAAACTGTTTTTT.

The table lists this clonotype with a few counts. The rearrangement joins TRBV14 to TRBJ1-1; D is ambiguous. CDR1 is SGHDN, CDR2 FVKESK, per germline. The CDR3 consists of 15 residues. V lost 0 bases to trimming and J lost 4 bases, with 12 bases between them. CDR3 amino acids: CASSQDGVPGTEAFF. The CDR3 DNA reads as TGTGCCAGCAGCCAAGATGGGGTGCCAGGCACTGAAGCTTTCTTT.

This clonotype was seen ten or more times. The chain combines TRBV6-5 with TRBJ1-4; D is perhaps TRBD1 (5 bases). The CDR3 has 14 amino acids. Trimming cost V 5 bases and J 2 bases, with 9 bases left between them. Per the germline V gene, CDR1 is MNHEY and CDR2 is SVGAGI. DNA for the CDR3: TGTGCCAGCAGTCCAGGGTGGACTAATGAAAAACTGTTTTTT. Translation gives CASSPGWTNEKLFF.

This clonotype was counted only a few times. This chain links TRBV10-1 with TRBJ1-5, with D tentatively TRBD1 (6 bases). The CDR3 loop spans 17 amino acids. The germline gives CDR1 WNHNN, CDR2 SYGVQD (reference sequence). V was pared by 0 bases and J by 3 bases, with 15 bases between. CDR3 nucleotide sequence: TGCGCCAGCAGTGAGTCGGAAGGGGGGCCTGACAATCAGCCCCAGCATTTT. It yields the protein CASSESEGGPDNQPQHF.

This clonotype was seen only a few times. The rearrangement uses TRBV12-3 or TRBV12-4 and TRBJ2-7; possible D gene TRBD1, 6 bases. Trimming removed 2 bases at V and 6 bases at J, with 14 bases between. The CDR3 runs 14 residues. The CDR3 nucleotides read TGTGCCAGCAGTTTAACAGGGACGCCTTCCGAGCAGTACTTC. Translated: CASSLTGTPSEQYF.

The table lists this clonotype with a few counts. This chain links TRBV7-9 with TRBJ1-1, with D unclear. V lost 6 bases and J lost 0, with 11 bases in between. The CDR3 sequence is 14 residues long. CDR1 and CDR2 (germline): SEHNR, FQNEAQ (reference sequence). CDR3 DNA sequence: TGTGCCAGCAGGCTTGGTAGCATGAACACTGAAGCTTTCTTT. The encoded protein is CASRLGSMNTEAFF.

The chain has TRBV12-3 or TRBV12-4 and TRBJ2-3, with 9 bases lining up with TRBD1. This CDR3 has 15 residues. Trimming cost V 8 bases and J 3 bases; bases outside gene matches: 9. The CDR3, as DNA: TGTGCCAGCTCGCCAAACAGGGGGCCGACAGATACGCAGTATTTT. It is translated as CASSPNRGPTDTQYF.

V is TRBV5-1 and J is TRBJ2-4; D may be TRBD2 (5 bases). The CDR3 extends over 17 amino acids. V lost 0 bases to trimming and J lost 1 base, with 14 bases between them. CDR1 is SGHRS and CDR2 is YFSETQ in the germline V gene. CDR3 coding DNA: TGCGCCAGCAGCTTGGAGGGCGGAGGTCTGGCCAAAAACATTCAGTACTTC. Its protein is CASSLEGGGLAKNIQYF.

The CDR3 sequence is CASSSTALTRFGNTIYF. The CDR3 bases are TGTGCCAGCAGCTCAACCGCTTTAACCCGGTTTGGAAACACCATATATTTT. V and J are TRBV7-2 and TRBJ1-3; D is undetermined. Trimming cost V 4 bases and J 3 bases, with 19 bases left between them. Germline values: CDR1 SGHTA, CDR2 FQGNSA. The CDR3 totals 17 residues.

The V and J genes are TRBV11-2 and TRBJ1-1; the match to TRBD1 covers 7 bases. The CDR3 contains 15 residues. V was clipped by 1 base and J by 8 bases; unmatched bases: 10. CDR1 is SGHAT, CDR2 FQNNGV, per germline. CDR3: CASSLGTGRTWEAFF. The CDR3 DNA reads as TGTGCCAGCAGCTTAGGGACAGGACGAACCTGGGAAGCTTTCTTT.

V usage is TRBV29-1 and J usage is TRBJ2-7; 10 bases are shared with TRBD1. V lost 8 bases and J lost 6; bases outside the gene matches: 13. The length of the CDR3 is 14 residues. Germline CDR1 and CDR2: SQVTM and ANQGSEA. In DNA, the CDR3 is TGCAGCATCGAGACAGGGGGCGTATCCGGCGAGCAGTACTTC. Translation gives CSIETGGVSGEQYF.

V and J are TRBV12-3 or TRBV12-4 and TRBJ2-1; D remains unclear. CDR3 length: 14 amino acids. Trimming removed 6 bases from V and 0 bases from J, with 9 bases in between. The CDR3 spells CASRRRSSYNEQFF. DNA for the CDR3: TGTGCCAGCAGGCGACGGAGCTCCTACAATGAGCAGTTCTTC.